What follows are 5 T cell receptor beta chains derived from one specimen sequenced in a study of CD8 T cells in Susac syndrome. Reverse transcription used about 0.45 to 1 ug RNA and random hexamers. TCRdb reanalysed the immunoSEQ multiplex PCR reads using MiXCR and keeps one entry per CDR3 protein. The sample holds around 200,000 distinct CDR3 sequences, approximately 96% seen once. Material for sequencing was CD4+ T cells from PBMCs. These receptor sequences come from a human donor with multiple sclerosis.

CDR3 amino acids: CASSARQRETQYF. In nucleotides, the CDR3 is TGTGCCAGTAGTGCCCGACAGCGAGAGACCCAGTACTTC. V is TRBV19 and J is TRBJ2-5; D might be TRBD1 (5 bases). The germline CDR1 and CDR2 sequences are LNHDA and SQIVND (reference sequence). Trimming took off 5 bases at V and 4 bases at J, with 11 bases between the two ends. The CDR3 covers 13 residues. Full variable domain (rest looked up from reference TRBV19 and TRBJ2-5): DGGITQSPKYLFRKEGQNVTLSCEQNLNHDAMYWYRQDPGQGLRLIYYSQIVNDFQKGDIAEGYSVSREKKESFPLTVTSAQKNPTAFYLCASSARQRETQYFGPGTRLLVL.

V gene TRBV6-2 or TRBV6-3 combines with J gene TRBJ2-1; 9 positions agree with TRBD1. The CDR3 runs to 13 residues. The V gene end was trimmed by 2 bases and the J gene end by 15 bases; junction bases not matched to a gene: 8. Germline V lookup: CDR1 MNHEY, CDR2 SVGEGT. In nucleotides, the CDR3 is TGTGCCAGCAGTTACGTTGGGGACAGGGAACCGTTCTTC. Its protein product is CASSYVGDREPFF.

This chain joins TRBV20-1 and TRBJ2-7; 8 bases are a match to TRBD1. J lost 2 bases, V lost 5 bases, and 5 bases had no gene match. Germline V gene data show CDR1 as DFQATT and CDR2 as SNEGSKA (reference sequence). This CDR3 comprises 13 residues. CDR3 nucleotide sequence: TGCAGTGCTCAGAGGACAGGGACCTACGAGCAGTACTTC. Translated: CSAQRTGTYEQYF.

The genes are TRBV12-3 or TRBV12-4 and TRBJ2-3; D gene unclear. CDR3 length equals 11 residues. V was trimmed by 7 bases and J by 9 bases, leaving 11 bases between them. CDR3 in amino acids: CASTRSDTQYF. DNA for the CDR3: TGTGCCAGCACCAGGAGCGACACGCAGTATTTT.

The chain carries TRBV6-4 and TRBJ1-1, with no clear D. The CDR3 runs to 14 residues. Trimming stripped 3 bases from V and 0 bases from J, with 8 bases between. CDR1 and CDR2 (germline): MRHNA, SNTAGT. The chain's CDR3 is CASSEERMNTEAFF. Here the CDR3 DNA reads TGTGCCAGCAGTGAGGAACGGATGAACACTGAAGCTTTCTTT.